Listed below are T cell receptor beta chains from one sample, sequenced in a study of a mutant IDH1 vaccine in newly diagnosed glioma. Sequencing used immunoSEQ multiplex PCR; TCRdb keeps in-frame clones, though not all of them. This repertoire shows about 20,000 clones, about 85% found once; its top ten account for less than 5.5%. The sequences come from PBMCs, collected from a glioma patient treated with radiotherapy, temozolomide or both. Receptors were obtained from a man between 35 and 55 years old with glioma. CDR3s include the opening cysteine and the closing phenylalanine or tryptophan. Each record gives: J gene, clone size, D gene, V gene, CDR3 DNA, CDR3 protein. D genes are given only for firm matches. Only some rows state a clone size, as once, few, many or a class for expanded clones.

TRBJ1-3 | - | TRBD1 | TRBV10-2 | TGCGCCAGCCAGGCAGGGGGATCTGGAAACACCATATATTTT | CASQAGGSGNTIYF
TRBJ2-7 | few | - | TRBV2 | TGTGCCAGCAATACCGACAGCTACGAGCAGTACTTC | CASNTDSYEQYF
TRBJ1-2 | - | - | TRBV2 | TGTGCCAACAAACAGGTTCTCTTCGACTACACCTTC | CANKQVLFDYTF
TRBJ1-2 | - | - | TRBV7-9 | TGTGCCAGCGGCCAGTCGGGGACCGCACTAGACTATGGCTACACCTTC | CASGQSGTALDYGYTF
TRBJ2-3 | - | - | TRBV10-3 | TGTGCCACCGGGGCAGGGGATAGCACAGATACGCAGTATTTT | CATGAGDSTDTQYF
TRBJ2-1 | - | - | TRBV5-1 | TGCGCCAGCAGCTTGGGGACCCCGGACTACAATGAGCAGTTCTTC | CASSLGTPDYNEQFF
TRBJ1-4 | - | - | TRBV28 | TGTGCCAGCAATGAGGAGGGAGAAAAACTGTTTTTT | CASNEEGEKLFF
TRBJ2-2 | - | - | TRBV19 | TGTGCCAGTAGTGCAGATTATCGGGCCGGGGAGCTGTTTTTT | CASSADYRAGELFF
TRBJ1-4 | - | TRBD1 | TRBV5-1 | TGCGCCAGCAGCTCTCAAGTGACAGGGACTAATGAAAAACTGTTTTTT | CASSSQVTGTNEKLFF
TRBJ2-2 | - | TRBD2 | TRBV9 | TGTGCCAGCAGCGTGGGGACTAGCGGGGGAGGCGGGGAGCTGTTTTTT | CASSVGTSGGGGELFF
TRBJ1-2 | - | TRBD1 | TRBV29-1 | TGCAGCGGGGACAGGGGGCAATATGGCTACACCTTC | CSGDRGQYGYTF
TRBJ2-7 | - | - | TRBV5-1 | TGCGCCAGCAGCTCCGGGGAGGGGGCTTCCTACGAGCAGTACTTC | CASSSGEGASYEQYF
TRBJ2-7 | - | TRBD1 | TRBV5-1 | TGCGCCAGCAGCTATGGACAGGGTCCCTACGAGCAGTACTTC | CASSYGQGPYEQYF
TRBJ2-7 | - | - | TRBV5-5 | TGTGCCAGCGGTACAGGGTTGAGCTCCTACGAGCAGTACTTC | CASGTGLSSYEQYF
TRBJ1-3 | - | - | TRBV5-1 | TGCGCCAGCAGCGCGGCGGGTTTCGAAAACACCATATATTTT | CASSAAGFENTIYF
TRBJ2-5 | - | TRBD2 | TRBV19 | TGTGCCAGTAGTGATGGACTAGCGGGGGTGCCCTTCGGGGAGACCCAGTACTTC | CASSDGLAGVPFGETQYF
TRBJ2-6 | - | TRBD1 | TRBV4-3 | TGCGCCAGCAGCCAGGACAGGGGGACTGGGGCCAACGTCCTGACTTTC | CASSQDRGTGANVLTF
TRBJ1-1 | - | TRBD1 | TRBV28 | TGTGCCAGCAGTCTAAGACTCAGGGGGACCACTGAAGCTTTCTTT | CASSLRLRGTTEAFF
TRBJ1-4 | - | - | TRBV30 | TGTGCCTGGAGTGTGAGTCCGAGTGCTAATGAAAAACTGTTTTTT | CAWSVSPSANEKLFF
TRBJ2-5 | once | - | TRBV25-1 | TGTGCCAGCGAGGTGGGAGGGGGCAAAGAGACCCAGTACTTC | CASEVGGGKETQYF
TRBJ2-2 | - | - | TRBV15 | TGTGCCACCAGCAGAGACAGGGAAGGCACCGGGGAGCTGTTTTTT | CATSRDREGTGELFF
TRBJ2-1 | - | - | TRBV7-9 | TGTGCCAGCAGCTTAAACAGGGACAATGAGCAGTTCTTC | CASSLNRDNEQFF
TRBJ2-3 | - | TRBD2 | TRBV2 | TGTGCCAGCAGTGTGACTAGCGGGAGAGTTGCAGATACGCAGTATTTT | CASSVTSGRVADTQYF
TRBJ1-4 | - | - | TRBV5-1 | TGCGCCAGCAGCTTGGCGTTAGGAGAAAATGAAAAACTGTTTTTT | CASSLALGENEKLFF
TRBJ1-2 | - | TRBD1 | TRBV6-5 | TGTGCCAGCAGTTACCGACAACAGGGGGCCTATGGCTACACCTTC | CASSYRQQGAYGYTF
TRBJ2-6 | - | TRBD1 | TRBV6-5 | TGTGCCAGCAGTTCACGGGGACAGTCTGGGGCCAACGTCCTGACTTTC | CASSSRGQSGANVLTF
TRBJ2-7 | once | TRBD1 | TRBV7-6 | TGTGCCAGCAGCTTAGGGACAGGGGGCAAAGGGGAGCAGTACTTC | CASSLGTGGKGEQYF
TRBJ2-5 | - | - | TRBV30 | TGTGCCTGGAGTGTAATGGGCCGCCGGGCAGAGGACCAAGAGACCCAGTACTTC | CAWSVMGRRAEDQETQYF
TRBJ1-1 | - | - | TRBV5-4 | TGTGCCAGCAGCTTGTGGGGGGGAGGCACTGAAGCTTTCTTT | CASSLWGGGTEAFF
TRBJ2-5 | - | - | TRBV5-4 | TGTGCCAGCAGCTTCCCTCTCGGACGGAGCCAAGAGACCCAGTACTTC | CASSFPLGRSQETQYF
TRBJ1-1 | - | TRBD1 | TRBV14 | TGTGCCAGCAGCCAAGGGGAAGAGGGGGCTTTCAAAGCTTTCTTT | CASSQGEEGAFKAFF
TRBJ1-1 | - | TRBD1 | TRBV5-5 | TGTGCCAGCAGCCCGAGGACAGGGTTAAAGAACACTGAAGCTTTCTTT | CASSPRTGLKNTEAFF
TRBJ1-6 | - | - | TRBV30 | TGTGCCTGGAGTGTACGGAGCAGGGGAAAAGATTCACCCCTCCACTTT | CAWSVRSRGKDSPLHF
TRBJ2-7 | - | - | TRBV10-3 | TGTGCCATCCAACAGGGAAACGAGCAGTACTTC | CAIQQGNEQYF
TRBJ2-4 | once | - | TRBV30 | TGTGCCTGGAGTGGGCTAGCCAAAAACATTCAGTACTTC | CAWSGLAKNIQYF
TRBJ1-4 | - | - | TRBV5-1 | TGCGCCAGCAGCTTGGAGGACCGTAATGAAAAACTGTTTTTT | CASSLEDRNEKLFF
TRBJ2-7 | - | - | TRBV7-2 | TGTGCCAGCCAAGCTGGACGGCGAAATTCAGGGTTTGGTTACGAGCAGTACTTC | CASQAGRRNSGFGYEQYF
TRBJ1-1 | - | - | TRBV6-6 | TGTGCCAGCAACGACAGAGGGATGAACACTGAAGCTTTCTTT | CASNDRGMNTEAFF
TRBJ1-4 | - | TRBD1 | TRBV7-2 | TGTGCCAGCAGGGATGACAGGGGGGAAAAACTGTTTTTT | CASRDDRGEKLFF
TRBJ1-5 | - | - | TRBV6-6 | TGTGCCAGCAGTTCTCCGCTGGGGGGCAATCAGCCCCAGCATTTT | CASSSPLGGNQPQHF
TRBJ2-1 | - | TRBD1 | TRBV2 | TGTGCCAGCAGTGCCGACAGGGGATCCTACAATGAGCAGTTCTTC | CASSADRGSYNEQFF
TRBJ1-4 | few | - | TRBV6-1 | TGTGCCAGCAGTGAATTAGGGGATCCCGGAAAACTGTTTTTT | CASSELGDPGKLFF
TRBJ1-1 | - | - | TRBV7-9 | TGTGCCAGCAGCTTTGACACCGGGGCCCGAGAAGCTTTCTTT | CASSFDTGAREAFF
TRBJ2-7 | - | - | TRBV4-3 | TGCGCCAGCAGCCAAGAATTCGGGAGAGGCGAGCAGTACTTC | CASSQEFGRGEQYF
TRBJ1-1 | - | - | TRBV5-6 | TGTGCCAGCAGCTTGGCGCAGTTTTCTTCACTGAAAGCTTTCTTT | CASSLAQFSSLKAFF
TRBJ2-7 | once | TRBD2 | TRBV10-3 | TGTGCCATCAGTGAGTGGCGGGAGGACAACGAGCAGTACTTC | CAISEWREDNEQYF
TRBJ2-2 | - | TRBD1 | TRBV25-1 | TGTGCCAGCAGGAGGGGACAGGGCACGAACACCGGGGAGCTGTTTTTT | CASRRGQGTNTGELFF
TRBJ1-4 | - | - | TRBV18 | TGTGCCAGCTCACCACGGGCGGGGTCGGGAAAACTGTTTTTT | CASSPRAGSGKLFF